A selection of T cell receptor beta chains follows, all from one sample in a study of T cell responses to AZD1222 COVID-19 vaccine. The assay was immunoSEQ multiplex PCR, and TCRdb's table has in-frame clones only and misses some. The table records under 25,000 clones, 84% of them present only once. Source: peripheral blood, taken 28 days after the second AZD1222 dose. These receptors were collected from an adult who received the AZD1222 COVID-19 vaccine. CDR3s include the opening cysteine and the closing phenylalanine or tryptophan. Each record gives: J gene, V gene, D gene, clone size, CDR3 DNA, CDR3 protein. The D gene is left open where the match is weak. Not every row has a clone size; where given, it reads once, few, many or a size class.

>TRBJ1-1|TRBV7-2|NA|NA
TGTGCCAGCAGCTTAAACAGGGAGAACACTGAAGCTTTCTTT
CASSLNRENTEAFF
>TRBJ2-5|TRBV12-3/TRBV12-4|NA|once
TGTGCCAGCAGTTTAGCCTCCCAGACCCAGTACTTC
CASSLASQTQYF
>TRBJ1-1|TRBV10-1|NA|NA
TGCGCCAGCTCCAGGTCGGATGCGACTGAAGCTTTCTTT
CASSRSDATEAFF
>TRBJ2-5|TRBV29-1|TRBD1|NA
TGCAGCGTTACCTGGGACAGCTTAAAAGAGACCCAGTACTTC
CSVTWDSLKETQYF
>TRBJ2-7|TRBV4-2|NA|NA
TGTGCCAGCAGCCACACGGGGCCCGAGCAGTACTTC
CASSHTGPEQYF
>TRBJ2-2|TRBV6-2/TRBV6-3|TRBD2|NA
TGTGCCAGCAGTCCCCTGGAGCGGGGGGTCGTGGATACCGGGGAGCTGTTTTTT
CASSPLERGVVDTGELFF
>TRBJ1-6|TRBV9|NA|NA
TGTGCCAGCAGCCCGTTGATGGGAGGTAATTCACCCCTCCACTTT
CASSPLMGGNSPLHF
>TRBJ2-5|TRBV19|TRBD2|NA
TGTGCCAGTGGTGGCGGGGGGGAGACCCAGTACTTC
CASGGGGETQYF
>TRBJ1-3|TRBV30|TRBD1|once
TGTGCCTGGAGTCAGGACAGGGAGGACATCATATATTTT
CAWSQDREDIIYF
>TRBJ1-6|TRBV6-6|NA|NA
TGTGCCCAACGGTCGGGCCATAATTCACCCCTCCACTTT
CAQRSGHNSPLHF
>TRBJ2-5|TRBV4-1|TRBD2|NA
TGCGCCAGCAGCCAAGATGGACTAGCGGACCAAGAGACCCAGTACTTC
CASSQDGLADQETQYF
>TRBJ1-5|TRBV2|TRBD1|NA
TGTGCCAGCAGTGAGTGGGGACAGGAGATCAATCAGCCCCAGCATTTT
CASSEWGQEINQPQHF
>TRBJ1-5|TRBV19|NA|once
TGTGCCAGTAGTATAGGGTTGGGGGGGAGGTTTGACAATCAGCCCCAGCATTTT
CASSIGLGGRFDNQPQHF
>TRBJ2-7|TRBV19|NA|NA
TGTGCCAGTAGTTCCAGGACCTTCGACTCACACTCCTACGAGCAGTACTTC
CASSSRTFDSHSYEQYF
>TRBJ2-3|TRBV11-2|NA|NA
TGTGCCAGCAGCTTAGAGGGGCTGTCAGATACGCAGTATTTT
CASSLEGLSDTQYF
>TRBJ2-1|TRBV12-3/TRBV12-4|NA|once
TGTGCCAGCAGTTTAGCGTACGGGGCCGGGTTCTTC
CASSLAYGAGFF
>TRBJ2-1|TRBV12-5|TRBD1|NA
TGTGCTAGTGGTTTTCGGGACAGTCTGACTGAGCAGTTCTTC
CASGFRDSLTEQFF
>TRBJ2-2|TRBV7-8|NA|NA
TGTGCCAGCAGCTTAGCTGTAGGAGGACCGAACACCGGGGAGCTGTTTTTT
CASSLAVGGPNTGELFF
>TRBJ2-5|TRBV18|TRBD2|NA
TGTGCCAGCTCACCGAGGCTAGCGGATCAAGAGACCCAGTACTTC
CASSPRLADQETQYF
>TRBJ1-1|TRBV30|NA|NA
TGTGCCTGGAGTATCCCAGACACCGAAGCTTTCTTT
CAWSIPDTEAFF
>TRBJ1-2|TRBV21-1|NA|NA
TGTGCCAGCAGCAAAGGGCACACTAACTATGGCTACACCTTC
CASSKGHTNYGYTF
>TRBJ1-6|TRBV11-2|NA|NA
TGTGCCAGCAGCTTAAACAGGGTCGGTTCACCCCTCCACTTT
CASSLNRVGSPLHF
>TRBJ1-2|TRBV5-1|NA|few
TGCGCCAGCAGCTTAGGTTTTGAGACAACTAATAGAGATGGCTACACCTTC
CASSLGFETTNRDGYTF
>TRBJ2-1|TRBV3-1/TRBV3-2|TRBD1|NA
TGTGCCAGCAGCCAAGGACAGGGAGAGGAGTCCTACAATGAGCAGTTCTTC
CASSQGQGEESYNEQFF
>TRBJ2-1|TRBV23-1|NA|NA
TGCGCCAGCAGTCATGCCAGCGAGCGCTACAATGAGCAGTTCTTC
CASSHASERYNEQFF
>TRBJ2-1|TRBV19|TRBD2|NA
TGTGCCAGTAGTAGCGGGAGGGCCAGTCGCAATGAGCAGTTCTTC
CASSSGRASRNEQFF
>TRBJ2-1|TRBV7-2|NA|once
TGTGCCAGCAGCTTAGTACCAGGGAATTCCTACAATGAGCAGTTCTTC
CASSLVPGNSYNEQFF
>TRBJ2-2|TRBV7-2|TRBD2|NA
TGTGCCAGCAGCTCCCGACTGACTAGCGGGAGGTGGGACACCGGGGAGCTGTTTTTT
CASSSRLTSGRWDTGELFF
>TRBJ1-1|TRBV30|TRBD1|NA
TGTGCCTGGAGTGTGGACAGGGGGCGAGTAGGGGCTTTCTTT
CAWSVDRGRVGAFF
>TRBJ2-3|TRBV5-1|TRBD1|NA
TGCGCCAGCAGCTTGGCAATTACAGGGGGCGCAGATACGCAGTATTTT
CASSLAITGGADTQYF
>TRBJ2-3|TRBV5-1|TRBD2|NA
TGCGCCAGCAGCCGCCTCGGACTAGCGGGCACAGATACGCAGTATTTT
CASSRLGLAGTDTQYF
>TRBJ2-7|TRBV3-1/TRBV3-2|TRBD1|once
TGTGCCAGCAGCAAGGGACAGGTCGGGGCCGAGCAGTACTTC
CASSKGQVGAEQYF
>TRBJ1-1|TRBV11-2|NA|once
TGTGCCACAAAGGGGAGGCGCAACACTGAAGCTTTCTTT
CATKGRRNTEAFF
>TRBJ1-1|TRBV7-8|NA|few
TGTGCCAGCAGCTCCCTTGGACGGATTGAAGCTTTCTTT
CASSSLGRIEAFF
>TRBJ2-1|TRBV2|NA|NA
TGTGCCAGCAGCCGATTGACGGGGAATGAGCAGTTCTTC
CASSRLTGNEQFF
>TRBJ1-2|TRBV28|NA|NA
TGTGCCAGCCTCCTCGGAAGGACTAACTATGGCTACACCTTC
CASLLGRTNYGYTF
>TRBJ2-4|TRBV12-3/TRBV12-4|NA|NA
TGTGCCAGCAGTTTAGGGCTAGCTCAGTACTTC
CASSLGLAQYF
>TRBJ1-6|TRBV27|TRBD1|medium-sized
TGTGCCAGCAGATTGGGACAGCCGCCCAATTCACCCCTCCACTTT
CASRLGQPPNSPLHF
>TRBJ2-2|TRBV30|TRBD2|once
TGTGCCTGGAGTCCCGACAGCGGGGTGCATTTGAACACCGGGGAGCTGTTTTTT
CAWSPDSGVHLNTGELFF
>TRBJ2-2|TRBV7-6|TRBD1|NA
TGTGCCAGCAGCCCAGGGGGTACCAACACCGGGGAGCTGTTTTTT
CASSPGGTNTGELFF
>TRBJ2-3|TRBV5-1|TRBD2|NA
TGCGCCAGCAGCTCAGCGGGAGTATATACGCAGTATTTT
CASSSAGVYTQYF
>TRBJ1-5|TRBV7-6|NA|NA
TGTGCCAGCAGTTTAGACGGGAATAGCAATCAGCCCCAGCATTTT
CASSLDGNSNQPQHF
>TRBJ1-1|TRBV19|NA|NA
TGTGCCAGTAGTATCTGTGTGACTGAAGCTTTCTTT
CASSICVTEAFF
>TRBJ2-7|TRBV30|TRBD2|few
TGTGCCTGGAGTGTAGACCCCGCTAGCGGGAGAATCTACGAGCAGTACTTC
CAWSVDPASGRIYEQYF
>TRBJ2-2|TRBV2|TRBD1|NA
TGTGCCAATCAGAGGGGGCCCAACACCGGGGAGCTGTTTTTT
CANQRGPNTGELFF
>TRBJ2-1|TRBV6-5|TRBD2|NA
TGTGCCAGCAGTTACTCGGCTAGCGGGAGAATTAATGAGCAGTTCTTC
CASSYSASGRINEQFF
>TRBJ1-6|TRBV6-6|NA|NA
TGTGCCAGCTTATGGACAGCGAATAATTCACCCCTCCACTTT
CASLWTANNSPLHF
>TRBJ1-1|TRBV18|NA|NA
TGTGCCAGCTCACAGGAGAGCGGGAACACTGAAGCTTTCTTT
CASSQESGNTEAFF
>TRBJ1-3|TRBV7-9|NA|NA
TGTGCCAGCAGCTCGAATTCTGGAAACACCATATATTTT
CASSSNSGNTIYF
>TRBJ1-3|TRBV3-1/TRBV3-2|NA|large
TGTGCCAGCAGCCAGGGACCCATCTCTGGAAACACCATATATTTT
CASSQGPISGNTIYF
>TRBJ2-4|TRBV11-2|TRBD2|few
TGTGCCAGCAGTCCCCATAGCGGGAGGGGGGACATTCAGTACTTC
CASSPHSGRGDIQYF
>TRBJ1-6|TRBV28|NA|NA
TGTGCCAGCAGTTTAGGGCCTACGGGAGATAATTCACCCCTCCACTTT
CASSLGPTGDNSPLHF
>TRBJ2-1|TRBV28|TRBD2|NA
TGTGCCAGCAGCTCGGAATTGGCGGGAGGCCGCTACAATGAGCAGTTCTTC
CASSSELAGGRYNEQFF
>TRBJ2-7|TRBV10-3|NA|NA
TGTGCCATCAGTGAGGCACAGGGACCCTACGAGCAGTACTTC
CAISEAQGPYEQYF
>TRBJ2-7|TRBV5-6|NA|NA
TGTGCCAGCAGCCTTGCGTTTACCTACGAGCAGTACTTC
CASSLAFTYEQYF
>TRBJ2-1|TRBV30|TRBD2|NA
TGTGCCTGGAGTTTTAGCGGGGGTTCCTACAATGAGCAGTTCTTC
CAWSFSGGSYNEQFF
>TRBJ2-3|TRBV7-9|TRBD1|NA
TGTGCCAGCATTGTGGGGACAGGGTACACAGATACGCAGTATTTT
CASIVGTGYTDTQYF